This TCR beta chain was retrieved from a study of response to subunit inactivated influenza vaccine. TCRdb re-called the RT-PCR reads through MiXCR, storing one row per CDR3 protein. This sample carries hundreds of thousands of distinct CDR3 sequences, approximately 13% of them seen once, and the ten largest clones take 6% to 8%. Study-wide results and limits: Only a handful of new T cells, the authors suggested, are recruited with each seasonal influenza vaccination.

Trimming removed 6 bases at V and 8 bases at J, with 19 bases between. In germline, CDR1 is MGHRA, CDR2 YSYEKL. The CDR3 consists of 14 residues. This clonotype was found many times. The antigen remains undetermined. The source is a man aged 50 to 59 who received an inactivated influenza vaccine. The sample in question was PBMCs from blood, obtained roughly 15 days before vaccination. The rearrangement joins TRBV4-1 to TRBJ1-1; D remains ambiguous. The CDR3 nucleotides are TGCGCCAGCAGAATTGGGCTGATCGACGGAGAAGCTTTCTTT. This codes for CASRIGLIDGEAFF.